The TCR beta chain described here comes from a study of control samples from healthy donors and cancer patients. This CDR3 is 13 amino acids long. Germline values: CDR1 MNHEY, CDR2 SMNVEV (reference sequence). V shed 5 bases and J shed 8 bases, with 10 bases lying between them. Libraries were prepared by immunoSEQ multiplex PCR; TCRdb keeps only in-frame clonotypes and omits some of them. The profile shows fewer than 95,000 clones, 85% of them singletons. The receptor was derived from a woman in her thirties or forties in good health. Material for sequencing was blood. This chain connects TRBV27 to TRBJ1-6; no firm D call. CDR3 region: CASSQAYDSPLHF. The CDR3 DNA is TGTGCCAGCAGTCAGGCTTATGATTCACCCCTCCACTTT.